The 10 T cell receptor beta chains reported below all come from one sample, sequenced in a study of T cell responses to AZD1222 COVID-19 vaccine. TCRdb keeps only in-frame clones here, not all; method: immunoSEQ multiplex PCR. The table records about 140,000 clones, about nine tenths of them present only once. The source was peripheral blood, collected on day 0 of AZD1222 vaccination. These receptors were obtained from an adult in good health.

V gene TRBV4-2 combines with J gene TRBJ1-2; no clear D. There are 14 residues in the CDR3. V lost 0 bases, J lost 4 bases, and 9 bases lay in between. Germline CDR1 is LGHNA and CDR2 is YNFKEQ. In DNA, the CDR3 is TGTGCCAGCAGCCAAGAGATCAGGACCTATGGCTACACCTTC. Its translation is CASSQEIRTYGYTF.

The genes are TRBV4-2 and TRBJ1-2, with TRBD1 as a possible D gene (5 bases). Germline values: CDR1 LGHNA, CDR2 YNFKEQ. The CDR3 runs to 15 residues. Trimming took off 0 bases at V and 5 bases at J, with 13 bases between the two ends. As DNA, the CDR3 is TGTGCCAGCAGCCAAGACCCGGGGGAGAAGTATGGCTACACCTTC. This sequence encodes CASSQDPGEKYGYTF.

The table lists this clone with a few counts. The chain links TRBV3-1 (or the pseudogene TRBV3-2) to TRBJ2-3; weak D call: TRBD2 (5 bases). The CDR3 extends over 14 amino acids. The germline V and J ends were trimmed by 1 base and 8 bases, with 13 bases remaining between them. Germline V gene lookup returns CDR1 LGHDT and CDR2 YNNKEL (reference sequence). CDR3 bases: TGTGCCAGCAGCCAAGGTCCGGGAAGCTCTACGCAGTATTTT. Its translation is CASSQGPGSSTQYF.

CDR3 region: CASSFVDRENEQYF. The CDR3 coding sequence is TGCGCCAGCAGTTTTGTAGACAGGGAAAACGAGCAGTACTTC. V gene TRBV5-1 combines with J gene TRBJ2-7, with 7 nucleotides matching TRBD1. The V and J ends lost 5 bases and 5 bases, in that order; junction bases with no gene match: 10. The CDR3 sequence is 14 residues long. Germline-derived CDR1 and CDR2 are SGHRS and YFSETQ.

The chain uses TRBV5-8 and TRBJ2-7; 8 nucleotides agree with TRBD2. The length of the CDR3 is 14 residues. The J segment lost 6 bases and the V segment lost 2 bases, leaving 7 bases of the junction unmatched. Germline-derived CDR1 and CDR2 are SGHTS and YDEGEE. The CDR3 loop reads CASSFFRGRIEQYF. The CDR3 DNA sequence: TGTGCCAGCAGCTTTTTTCGCGGGAGGATCGAGCAGTACTTC.

This clone appeared a few times. The chain recombines TRBV3-1 (or the pseudogene TRBV3-2) with TRBJ2-7, with 14 bases lining up with TRBD2. Losses at the gene ends were 5 bases for V and 12 bases for J; bases not matched to a gene: 9. There are 14 residues in the CDR3. CDR1 is LGHDT and CDR2 is YNNKEL in the germline V gene (reference sequence). DNA for the CDR3: TGTGCCAGCAGCAAGGGGACTAGCGGGAGAGATCTGTACTTC. Translation: CASSKGTSGRDLYF.

V usage is TRBV6-1 and J usage is TRBJ1-6, with unresolved D. V lost 0 bases and J lost 8, with 2 bases in between. Looked up from germline, CDR1 is MNHNS and CDR2 is SASEGT. The CDR3 length is 12 residues. CDR3 sequence reads: CASSEAYSPLHF. The DNA for the CDR3 is TGTGCCAGCAGTGAAGCCTATTCACCCCTCCACTTT.

The chain joins TRBV4-1 to TRBJ1-6; the D is unclear. Germline V gives CDR1 MGHRA, CDR2 YSYEKL. This CDR3 spans 17 amino acids. Trimming stripped 3 bases from V and 0 bases from J, with 12 bases between. The CDR3 here is CASSHRQIISYNSPLHF. The CDR3 nucleotides are TGCGCCAGCAGCCATCGACAAATTATCTCCTATAATTCACCCCTCCACTTT.

This clone was counted a single time. The rearrangement uses TRBV15 and TRBJ2-7; D is possibly TRBD2 (6 bases). Trimming left V 5 bases short and J 3 bases short, with 14 bases between. Germline CDR1 LNHNV, CDR2 YYDKDF (reference sequence). The length of the CDR3 is 14 residues. CDR3 sequence: CATSSGGSVYEQYF. CDR3 in DNA: TGTGCCACCAGCTCCGGGGGTAGTGTCTACGAGCAGTACTTC.

The V and J genes are TRBV4-1 and TRBJ2-3; perhaps TRBD1 as D (5 bases). Germline CDR1 reads MGHRA; CDR2 reads YSYEKL. This CDR3 is 16 amino acids long. The V end lost 3 bases, the J end lost 4 bases, and 17 bases lay between the germline ends. CDR3 DNA: TGCGCCAGCAGCCAGCCTTGGCAGGGTTGGTCAGATACGCAGTATTTT. As protein: CASSQPWQGWSDTQYF.